Shown below are 26 T cell receptor beta chains from a single sample sequenced in a study of Graves' ophthalmopathy and Graves' hyperthyroidism. Amplification of TCR beta CDR3 regions used RNA transcripts. The first round was an RT-PCR with HTBI primers, and the second round was a multiplex PCR. TCRdb itself ran the multiplex PCR reads through MiXCR, one entry per CDR3 protein. The data hold over a million distinct CDR3 sequences, with about 35% observed a single time. Material for sequencing was peripheral blood or thyroid tissue (not recorded which). These receptors were taken from an adult man with Graves' hyperthyroidism.

Notes on this clonotype: Since a much larger clone is just one base distant, this may be a read error. This chain connects TRBV5-1 to TRBJ2-2; TRBD2 matches 7 bases. This CDR3 is built from 14 residues. Looked up from germline, CDR1 is SGHRS and CDR2 is YFSETQ. The CDR3 region has the DNA TGCGCCAGCCGCGGGGGATACAACACCGGGGGGCTGTTTTTT. This encodes CASRGGYNTGGLFF.

Ten or more counts support this clonotype. This sequence joins TRBV19 and TRBJ1-2; D is perhaps TRBD1 (5 bases). The length of the CDR3 is 16 residues. CDR1 and CDR2 from the germline V gene are LNHDA and SQIVND (reference sequence). The V and J ends lost 4 bases and 4 bases respectively, with 19 bases between them. The CDR3 coding sequence is TGTGCCAGTAGTAGAGTTTCGGACAAACCTAGCTATGGCTACACCTTC. Translating it yields CASSRVSDKPSYGYTF. Full variable domain (remainder filled in from reference TRBV19 and TRBJ1-2): DGGITQSPKYLFRKEGQNVTLSCEQNLNHDAMYWYRQDPGQGLRLIYYSQIVNDFQKGDIAEGYSVSREKKESFPLTVTSAQKNPTAFYLCASSRVSDKPSYGYTFGSGTRLTVV.

This clonotype has at least ten counts. This chain joins TRBV12-3 or TRBV12-4 and TRBJ1-1, with TRBD1 as a possible D gene (5 bases). Trimming took off 5 bases at V and 1 base at J, with 11 bases between the two ends. This CDR3 comprises 14 residues. The CDR3 region is CASSQGMGNTEAFF. CDR3 nucleotide sequence: TGTGCCAGCAGTCAGGGCATGGGGAACACTGAAGCTTTCTTT.

This clonotype was seen many times. V is TRBV5-1 and J is TRBJ1-1, with TRBD1 matching 8 bases. The germline CDR1 and CDR2 sequences are SGHRS and YFSETQ. V lost 1 base and J lost 2; bases outside the gene matches: 7. This CDR3 region has 16 residues. Here the CDR3 DNA reads TGCGCCAGCAGCTTGATGGCAGGGGGCGCAAACACTGAAGCTTTCTTT. It translates to CASSLMAGGANTEAFF.

V is TRBV30 and J is TRBJ1-2, with a weak D call TRBD1 (5 bases). CDR1 and CDR2 from the germline V gene are GTSNPN and SVGIG (reference sequence). The CDR3 contains 14 residues. Trimming shortened V by 8 bases and J by 4 bases, and 20 bases separated the two germline ends. The CDR3: CAKGGDWGGYGYTF. CDR3 DNA sequence: TGTGCCAAAGGTGGCGACTGGGGGGGCTATGGCTACACCTTC. The full variable domain, rest sourced from reference TRBV30 and TRBJ1-2, is SQTIHQWPATLVQPVGSPLSLECTVEGTSNPNLYWYRQAAGRGLQLLFYSVGIGQISSEVPQNLSASRPQDRQFILSSKKLLLSDSGFYLCAKGGDWGGYGYTFGSGTRLTVV.

This clonotype was counted many times. The chain is built from TRBV7-6 and TRBJ1-1, with D perhaps TRBD1 (6 bases). The V end lost 1 base, the J end lost 8 bases, and 17 bases lay between the germline ends. Germline V CDR1 and CDR2: SGHVS, FNYEAQ. The CDR3 is 15 residues long. The CDR3: CASSLEGGGPSEAFF. In nucleotides, the CDR3 is TGTGCCAGCAGCTTAGAGGGGGGGGGGCCGAGCGAAGCTTTCTTT.

This rearrangement joins TRBV10-3 to TRBJ1-6, with TRBD1 as a possible D gene (5 bases). V was shortened by 10 bases and J by 7 bases, with 20 bases between the two germline ends. Germline V lookup: CDR1 ENHRY, CDR2 SYGVKD. This CDR3 has 15 amino acids. The CDR3 bases are TGTGCCAGCAGGTCCGTGGGGGGGGGAAATTCACCCCTCCACTTT. Amino acids: CASRSVGGGNSPLHF.

This clonotype was detected ten times or more. J is TRBJ1-3 and V is TRBV25-1, with D tentatively TRBD1 (5 bases). The CDR3 contains 15 residues. Germline CDR1 is MGHDK and CDR2 is SYGVNS. The V end lost 5 bases, the J end lost 0 bases, and 11 bases lay between the germline ends. The CDR3 protein is CASSQAGASGNTIYF. The CDR3 nucleotides are TGTGCCAGCAGTCAGGCTGGGGCCTCTGGAAACACCATATATTTT.

This clonotype was counted a few times. This chain joins TRBV2 and TRBJ2-6; TRBD2 aligns across 11 bases. This CDR3 is built from 15 residues. Germline V gives CDR1 SNHLY, CDR2 FYNNEI. V shed 9 bases, J shed 1 base, and the junction held 2 bases outside the gene matches. The CDR3, as DNA: TGTGCCAGACTAGCGGGAGTATCTGGGGCCAACGTCCTGACTTTC. Translated: CARLAGVSGANVLTF.

V gene TRBV9 combines with J gene TRBJ2-2; TRBD1 might be the D (5 bases). CDR3 length: 15 amino acids. In germline, CDR1 is SGDLS, CDR2 YYNGEE. The V end lost 2 bases, the J end lost 7 bases, and 15 bases lay between the germline ends. For the CDR3, the DNA is TGTGCCAGCAGCGTCGGTCAGGGCGTAAACGGGGAGCTGTTTTTT. Translated, it gives CASSVGQGVNGELFF.

This clonotype was counted between two and nine times. The chain uses TRBV5-6 and TRBJ2-7; D possibly corresponds to TRBD1 (5 bases). This CDR3 is 17 amino acids long. Germline CDR1 SGHDT, CDR2 YYEEEE. The germline V and J ends were trimmed by 0 bases and 2 bases, with 18 bases remaining between them. The CDR3 sequence is CASSLGKGPLPTYEQYF. The CDR3, as DNA: TGTGCCAGCAGCTTGGGGAAGGGGCCCCTACCCACCTACGAGCAGTACTTC.

Of note for this clonotype: The missing conserved phenylalanine or tryptophan at the end of this CDR3 makes a read error likely. The DNA is omitted, as the CDR3 cannot be located on it reliably, and the CDR3 follows TCRdb's listing. The chain links TRBV20-1 to TRBJ1-4; the listed D gene, TRBD1, was not tested against the DNA. The CDR3 length is 10 residues, termini included. Germline values: CDR1 DFQATT, CDR2 SNEGSKA (reference sequence). The CDR3 sequence: CSARDRGRVY.

DNA of the CDR3: TGTGCCAGCAGCTCCGCCGGGACAGGGGTTGCGATTAACTATGGCTACACCTTC. This gives the protein CASSSAGTGVAINYGYTF. The chain couples TRBV7-9 to TRBJ1-2; TRBD1 matches at 10 bases. Germline CDR1 and CDR2: SEHNR and FQNEAQ (reference sequence). This CDR3 comprises 18 residues. Trimming took 4 bases from V and 1 from J; bases not matched to a gene: 12.

V is TRBV12-3 or TRBV12-4 and J is TRBJ1-3, with 8 bases identical to TRBD1. The junction had 13 bases not matched to a gene; V was cut back by 7 bases and J by 8 bases. This CDR3 contains 15 residues. The CDR3 DNA reads as TGTGCCAGCACCAACACAAGACAGGGGAGATACACCATATATTTT. This codes for CASTNTRQGRYTIYF.

The chain couples TRBV29-1 to TRBJ2-7; 11 bases are shared with TRBD1. Trimming removed 6 bases from V and 6 bases from J; junction bases left unmatched: 4. Germline V gene data show CDR1 as SQVTM and CDR2 as ANQGSEA. This CDR3 is 12 amino acids long. As DNA, the CDR3 is TGCAGCGTAGGGACAGGGGGATCCGAGCAGTACTTC. It codes for CSVGTGGSEQYF.

At least ten counts were recorded for this clonotype. The chain recombines TRBV6-5 with TRBJ1-2; 11 bases align to TRBD1. V lost 5 bases to trimming and J lost 4 bases; unmatched junction nucleotides: 6. Germline V gives CDR1 MNHEY, CDR2 SVGAGI. This CDR3 is built from 15 residues. Written as DNA, the CDR3 is TGTGCCAGCAGTCGGACAGGGGGCCTTAGCTATGGCTACACCTTC. Amino acid sequence: CASSRTGGLSYGYTF.

CDR3 bases: TGTGCCAGTAAGTCGGGGGACTACACCTACGAGCAGTACTTC. This codes for CASKSGDYTYEQYF. The rearrangement links TRBV19 to TRBJ2-7; 7 bases agree with TRBD2. There are 14 residues in the CDR3. The germline CDR1 and CDR2 sequences are LNHDA and SQIVND (reference sequence). The J segment lost 2 bases and the V segment lost 7 bases, leaving 8 bases of the junction unmatched.

Only one count was recorded for this clonotype. It may be a read error: a sequence one base away is much more abundant. The chain employs TRBV2 and TRBJ2-6; TRBD1 might be the D (5 bases). The CDR3 extends over 15 amino acids. Germline values: CDR1 SNHLY, CDR2 FYNNEI. As DNA, the CDR3 is TGTGCCGGAAAACTGGGGTTCTTTGGGGCCAACGTCCTGGCTTTC. Encoded protein: CAGKLGFFGANVLAF.

The table lists this clonotype with many counts. This chain joins TRBV15 and TRBJ1-2; D gene uncertain. Germline V gives CDR1 LNHNV, CDR2 YYDKDF (reference sequence). Trimming took off 0 bases at V and 6 bases at J, with 11 bases between the two ends. This CDR3 has 14 amino acids. CDR3 in DNA: TGTGCCACCAGCAGAGAGTCCACAGAAGATGGCTACACCTTC. Translated: CATSRESTEDGYTF.

For this clonotype: At one of its ends the junction is not consistent with the germline gene, which may arise from a read error. The chain recombines TRBV15 with TRBJ2-5; 10 bases match TRBD2. The CDR3 is made up of 15 amino acids. Germline loops: CDR1 LNHNV, CDR2 YYDKDF (reference sequence). CDR3 sequence reads: CATSRDRRSFGTSVF. For the CDR3, the DNA is TGTGCCACCAGCAGAGATCGGAGGAGCTTCGGGACTAGCGTCTTC.

The chain uses TRBV12-3 or TRBV12-4 and TRBJ2-7, with a weak D call TRBD1 (6 bases). Trimming removed 6 bases at V and 9 bases at J, with 21 bases between. The CDR3 has 14 amino acids. The CDR3 DNA sequence: TGTGCCAGCAGCCTCGGGACATATTATTTCGGGCAGTACTTC. Translation: CASSLGTYYFGQYF.

This rearrangement joins TRBV7-3 to TRBJ2-1; D is undetermined. The CDR3 covers 12 residues. Germline CDR1 SGHTA, CDR2 FQGTGA. V was clipped by 8 bases and J by 7 bases, with 12 bases between them. The CDR3 DNA follows: TGTGCCAGCGGCCACCTGGGGAATGAGCAGTTCTTC. Amino acid sequence: CASGHLGNEQFF.

In its sample, this clonotype was seen many times. The CDR3 protein is CASSSPRTIYF. In DNA form, the CDR3 reads TGTGCCAGCAGCAGTCCTAGGACCATATATTTT. The chain couples TRBV12-3 or TRBV12-4 to TRBJ1-3; D is ambiguous. CDR3 length: 11 residues. V lost 6 bases and J 10 bases, leaving 10 bases between the germline ends.

The V call is TRBV10-3, the J call TRBJ1-6, with 9 bases identical to TRBD1. The V segment lost 10 bases and the J segment 10 bases; nucleotides outside the gene matches: 8. The V gene's germline CDR1 is ENHRY and CDR2 SYGVKD. This CDR3 has 13 amino acids. As DNA, the CDR3 is TGTGCCACCAGCCCGGGACAGGGATCACCCCTCCACTTT. Its protein is CATSPGQGSPLHF.

This clonotype was picked up many times. In DNA, the CDR3 is TGTGCCAGCAGCTTAGTTCCGACAGGGGCCTCCTACGAGCAGTACTTC. Translating it yields CASSLVPTGASYEQYF. The rearrangement links TRBV7-6 to TRBJ2-7; 8 bases map to TRBD1. The V gene end was trimmed by 1 base and the J gene end by 0 bases; junction bases not matched to a gene: 5. In germline, CDR1 is SGHVS, CDR2 FNYEAQ. The CDR3 has 16 residues.

At least ten counts were recorded for this clonotype. V and J are TRBV20-1 and TRBJ2-7; D not resolved. This CDR3 contains 10 residues. Germline CDR1 is DFQATT and CDR2 is SNEGSKA (reference sequence). The V and J ends lost 5 bases and 5 bases respectively, with 7 bases between them. The CDR3 sequence: CSAARHEQYF. The CDR3 DNA reads as TGCAGTGCTGCCCGTCACGAGCAGTACTTC.